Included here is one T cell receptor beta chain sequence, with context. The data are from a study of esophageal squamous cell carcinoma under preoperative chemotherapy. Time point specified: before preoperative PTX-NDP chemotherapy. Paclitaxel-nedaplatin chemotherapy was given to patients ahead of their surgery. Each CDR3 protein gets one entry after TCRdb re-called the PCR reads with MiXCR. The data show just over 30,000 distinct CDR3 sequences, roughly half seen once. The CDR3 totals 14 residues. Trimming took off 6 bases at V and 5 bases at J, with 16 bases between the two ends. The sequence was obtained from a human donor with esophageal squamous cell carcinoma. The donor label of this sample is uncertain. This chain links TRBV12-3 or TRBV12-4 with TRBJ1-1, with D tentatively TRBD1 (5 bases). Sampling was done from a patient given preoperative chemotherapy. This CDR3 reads CASRAAQGKTEAFF. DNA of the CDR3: TGTGCCAGCAGGGCCGCTCAGGGTAAAACTGAAGCTTTCTTT.